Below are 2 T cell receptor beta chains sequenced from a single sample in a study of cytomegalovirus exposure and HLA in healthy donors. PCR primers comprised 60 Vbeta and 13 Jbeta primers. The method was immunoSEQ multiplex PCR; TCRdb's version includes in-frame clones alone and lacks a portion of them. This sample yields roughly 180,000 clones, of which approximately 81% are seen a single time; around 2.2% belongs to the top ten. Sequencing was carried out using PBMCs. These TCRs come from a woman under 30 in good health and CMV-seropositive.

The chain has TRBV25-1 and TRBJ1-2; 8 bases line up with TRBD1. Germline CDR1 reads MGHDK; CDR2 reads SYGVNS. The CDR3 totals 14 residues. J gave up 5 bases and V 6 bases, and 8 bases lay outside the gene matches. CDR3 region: CASSAGGGYYGYTF. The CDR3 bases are TGTGCCAGCAGCGCAGGGGGCGGGTATTATGGCTACACCTTC.

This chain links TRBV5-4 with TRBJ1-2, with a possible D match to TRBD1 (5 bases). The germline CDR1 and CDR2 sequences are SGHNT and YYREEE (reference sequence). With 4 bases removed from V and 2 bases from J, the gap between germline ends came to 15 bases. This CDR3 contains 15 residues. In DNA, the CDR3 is TGTGCCAGCAGCAGCTTTTTCAGGGCCAACTATGGCTACACCTTC. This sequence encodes CASSSFFRANYGYTF.